Included here is one T cell receptor beta chain sequence, with context. Germline is not matched at one junction end, which may reflect a read error. The record originates from a study of T-cell reconstitution after alpha-beta-depleted transplantation in children. The V gene's germline CDR1 is SGHKS and CDR2 YYEKEE (reference sequence). This CDR3 has 14 residues. Preparation of the TCRbeta library involved a method that used unique molecular identifiers. TCRdb re-called the PCR reads with MiXCR, one entry per CDR3 protein. The sample lists 200,000 to 250,000 distinct CDR3 sequences; 9.7% were seen once.

The receptor's source is a human donor who donated a stem cell graft to a child with SCID. The chain employs TRBV5-5 and TRBJ2-7; TRBD2 matches 7 bases. The material sequenced was PBMCs from the stem cell graft donor, taken from the stem cell graft. The CDR3 coding sequence is TGTGCCAGCAGCATACAAACGGACGCGCGGGAGCAGTCCTTC. Translation gives CASSIQTDAREQSF.